A single sample gave rise to the 31 T cell receptor beta chains below, sequenced in a study of radiotherapy plus CTLA-4 blockade in lung cancer. Repertoires were generated with immunoSEQ multiplex PCR, while TCRdb's copy carries only in-frame clones and drops some. Of tens of thousands of clones in the sample, around 86% were seen once. The specimen was peripheral blood, collected from a patient treated with radiotherapy plus ipilimumab. These TCRs come from a human donor with non-small cell lung cancer that progressed on radiotherapy plus ipilimumab.

The chain recombines TRBV9 with TRBJ1-1, with D unresolved. CDR3 size: 13 residues. Trimming took 1 base from V and 1 from J, leaving 5 bases between them. Germline V gene lookup returns CDR1 SGDLS and CDR2 YYNGEE. The CDR3 nucleotides read TGTGCCAGCAGCGTAACCCCGAACACTGAAGCTTTCTTT. Translated, it gives CASSVTPNTEAFF.

The gene calls are TRBV27 and TRBJ2-7; 10 bases match TRBD2. CDR1 is MNHEY and CDR2 is SMNVEV in the germline V gene (reference sequence). This CDR3 is 14 amino acids long. With 3 bases clipped from V and 7 bases from J, the junction kept 6 bases outside the gene matches. The CDR3 nucleotides read TGTGCCAGCAGTTTTTCTAGCGGGAGAAGTGAGCAGTACTTC. Amino acids: CASSFSSGRSEQYF.

The chain has TRBV6-6 and TRBJ1-5, with D possibly TRBD1 on 5 matching bases. Per germline, CDR1 MNHNY and CDR2 SVGAGI (reference sequence). Trimming left V 7 bases short and J 3 bases short, with 10 bases between. The CDR3 spans 13 residues. The CDR3 protein is CASMRGLNQPQHF. As DNA, the CDR3 is TGTGCCAGCATGCGGGGACTCAATCAGCCCCAGCATTTT.

This clone was observed a handful of times. V gene TRBV19 combines with J gene TRBJ2-7; TRBD1 or TRBD2 may be the D gene (5 bases each). Germline V gives CDR1 LNHDA, CDR2 SQIVND (reference sequence). The V end lost 6 bases, the J end lost 6 bases, and 18 bases lay between the germline ends. This CDR3 region has 14 residues. The CDR3 bases are TGTGCCAGTAGGGGGACCGGGATGTTCGGCGAGCAGTACTTC. It encodes CASRGTGMFGEQYF.

This clone has more than one count but fewer than ten. The V and J genes are TRBV5-6 and TRBJ1-4; D is perhaps TRBD1 (6 bases). Trimming took 0 bases from V and 6 from J, leaving 21 bases between them. The CDR3 is 18 amino acids. Germline V gene lookup returns CDR1 SGHDT and CDR2 YYEEEE. The CDR3: CASSLALTGGLQYEKLFF. CDR3 in DNA: TGTGCCAGCAGCTTGGCCCTGACAGGCGGGCTCCAATATGAAAAACTGTTTTTT. The full variable domain, rest sourced from reference TRBV5-6 and TRBJ1-4, is DAGVTQSPTHLIKTRGQQVTLRCSPKSGHDTVSWYQQALGQGPQFIFQYYEEEERQRGNFPDRFSGHQFPNYSSELNVNALLLGDSALYLCASSLALTGGLQYEKLFFGSGTQLSVL.

This clone was seen more than once but under ten times. V gene TRBV19 combines with J gene TRBJ1-3; no clear D gene. The CDR3 is 18 amino acids. V was trimmed by 4 bases and J by 2 bases, leaving 21 bases between them. The V gene's germline CDR1 is LNHDA and CDR2 SQIVND (reference sequence). CDR3 sequence: CASSKSDVGSLAGNTIYF. CDR3 coding DNA: TGTGCCAGTAGTAAGTCGGACGTCGGGTCTCTTGCTGGAAACACCATATATTTT.

The chain recombines TRBV5-5 with TRBJ2-7; 11 bases are shared with TRBD2. Germline trimming cut 1 base from V and 7 bases from J; bases unmatched to any gene: 7. Germline V lookup: CDR1 SGHKS, CDR2 YYEKEE (reference sequence). The CDR3 length is 15 residues. The CDR3 reads CASSLLTSGRGEQYF. CDR3 in DNA: TGTGCCAGCAGCTTGCTTACTAGCGGGAGAGGGGAGCAGTACTTC.

This clone was observed once. The chain employs TRBV5-1 and TRBJ2-7, with D perhaps matching TRBD2 (6 bases). The V and J ends lost 6 bases and 0 bases respectively, with 10 bases between them. There are 13 residues in the CDR3. CDR1 is SGHRS, CDR2 YFSETQ, per germline. The CDR3 loop is CASTGGDSYEQYF. The CDR3 coding sequence is TGCGCCAGCACCGGGGGAGACTCCTACGAGCAGTACTTC.

The CDR3 protein is CASSHAFAGSSYNEQFF. The CDR3 DNA reads TGCGCCAGCAGCCACGCCTTCGCGGGAAGCTCCTACAATGAGCAGTTCTTC. The chain couples TRBV4-1 to TRBJ2-1; maybe TRBD2 (6 bases). Trimming pared 3 bases from V and 0 bases from J, leaving 15 bases between. Per germline, CDR1 MGHRA and CDR2 YSYEKL. The CDR3 runs to 17 residues.

This rearrangement joins TRBV11-3 to TRBJ2-2; the D gene is possibly TRBD1 (5 bases). This CDR3 spans 15 amino acids. From germline, CDR1 is SGHNT and CDR2 YENEEA. V was clipped by 3 bases and J by 4 bases, with 12 bases between them. The CDR3 region has the DNA TGTGCCAGCAGCTTCAGACAGCAAGGCACCGGGGAGCTGTTTTTT. Protein product: CASSFRQQGTGELFF.

The chain uses TRBV14 and TRBJ2-1, with D uncertain. This CDR3 region has 14 residues. The V gene's germline CDR1 is SGHDN and CDR2 FVKESK. V gave up 1 base and J gave up 10 bases, with 14 bases separating them. CDR3 residues: CASSQAGPKKEQFF. CDR3 DNA sequence: TGTGCCAGCAGCCAAGCCGGGCCTAAAAAGGAGCAGTTCTTC.

In DNA form, the CDR3 reads TGTGCCAGCAGCTCCAGTGGACCTAATGAAAAACTGTTTTTT. Translation gives CASSSSGPNEKLFF. The chain employs TRBV5-4 and TRBJ1-4, with D hard to call. The length of the CDR3 is 14 residues. The V and J ends lost 3 bases and 3 bases respectively, with 9 bases between them. CDR1 and CDR2 from the germline V gene are SGHNT and YYREEE (reference sequence).

The chain joins TRBV18 to TRBJ2-7, with 9 bases fitting TRBD1. CDR1 is KGHSH and CDR2 is LQKENI in the germline V gene. J gave up 6 bases and V 3 bases, and 9 bases lay outside the gene matches. The length of the CDR3 is 15 residues. As DNA, the CDR3 is TGTGCCAGCTCACCGGACTGGACAGGGGATGTCGAGCAGTACTTC. Translated: CASSPDWTGDVEQYF.

This chain uses TRBV20-1 with TRBJ1-1, with unresolved D. The CDR3 totals 10 residues. V lost 3 bases, J lost 7 bases, and 6 bases lay in between. Per germline, CDR1 DFQATT and CDR2 SNEGSKA (reference sequence). Written as DNA, the CDR3 is TGCAGTGCTAGCTCCATTGAAGCTTTCTTT. As protein: CSASSIEAFF.

This clone was seen once. The V gene is TRBV7-2, the J gene TRBJ1-5, with TRBD1 as a possible D gene (5 bases). The CDR3 is 16 residues long. Germline V CDR1 and CDR2: SGHTA, FQGNSA. V shed 0 bases and J shed 6 bases, with 15 bases lying between them. DNA of the CDR3: TGTGCCAGCAGCTTAGCCCCGACGGGGGGGGGTCAGCCCCAGCATTTT. Amino acid sequence: CASSLAPTGGGQPQHF.

V and J are TRBV7-8 and TRBJ2-7, with 12 positions matching TRBD2. Germline V lookup: CDR1 SGHVS, CDR2 FQNEAQ. V trimming: 5 bases; J trimming: 4 bases; junction bases outside the gene matches: 18. CDR3 size: 19 residues. CDR3 protein: CASSADRGRTGTSGYEQYF. The CDR3 DNA follows: TGTGCCAGCAGCGCGGACAGGGGTCGGACCGGGACTAGCGGGTACGAGCAGTACTTC. The complete variable domain, with remaining parts taken from reference TRBV7-8 and TRBJ2-7, reads GAGVSQSPRYKVAKRGQDVALRCDPISGHVSLFWYQQALGQGPEFLTYFQNEAQLDKSGLPSDRFFAERPEGSVSTLKIQRTQQEDSAVYLCASSADRGRTGTSGYEQYFGPGTRLTVT.

The CDR3 protein is CSVPGLGKANYGYTF. CDR3 nucleotides: TGCAGCGTGCCCGGGTTAGGAAAAGCTAACTATGGCTACACCTTC. The rearrangement joins TRBV29-1 to TRBJ1-2; D is undetermined. Per germline, CDR1 SQVTM and CDR2 ANQGSEA. Deletions cut 6 bases from V and 0 bases from J, with 17 bases between. CDR3 size: 15 residues.

This clone was seen a few times. The V call is TRBV5-4, the J call TRBJ2-5; 9 nucleotides agree with TRBD2. Per the germline V gene, CDR1 is SGHNT and CDR2 is YYREEE (reference sequence). V was clipped by 4 bases and J by 3 bases; unmatched bases: 4. CDR3 length: 14 amino acids. As DNA, the CDR3 is TGTGCCAGCAGCCGCGGGGGGGCTGAAGAGACCCAGTACTTC. It encodes CASSRGGAEETQYF. Full variable domain (remainder filled in from reference TRBV5-4 and TRBJ2-5): ETGVTQSPTHLIKTRGQQVTLRCSSQSGHNTVSWYQQALGQGPQFIFQYYREEENGRGNFPPRFSGLQFPNYSSELNVNALELDDSALYLCASSRGGAEETQYFGPGTRLLVL.

The gene calls are TRBV6-5 and TRBJ2-3, with 7 bases lining up with TRBD1. The V gene's germline CDR1 is MNHEY and CDR2 SVGAGI. CDR3 length equals 16 residues. V was clipped by 0 bases and J by 3 bases; unmatched bases: 6. This CDR3 reads CASSYSAGTATDTQYF. CDR3 bases: TGTGCCAGCAGTTACTCAGCCGGGACAGCGACAGATACGCAGTATTTT.

The J gene is TRBJ2-1, the V gene TRBV18, with 10 bases identical to TRBD2. There are 16 residues in the CDR3. V trimming: 0 bases; J trimming: 4 bases; junction bases outside the gene matches: 3. The germline V gene encodes CDR1 KGHSH and CDR2 LQKENI. The CDR3 region is CASSPPAGGLYNEQFF. Written as DNA, the CDR3 is TGTGCCAGCTCACCACCAGCGGGGGGGCTATACAATGAGCAGTTCTTC.

This chain connects TRBV19 to TRBJ2-2; 9 bases are a match to TRBD2. Germline values: CDR1 LNHDA, CDR2 SQIVND (reference sequence). This CDR3 has 14 amino acids. With V trimmed by 11 bases and J by 6 bases, 10 bases remained unmatched. The CDR3 DNA reads as TGTGCCTCCCAGGCGGGAGGGCCTGCCGGGGAGCTGTTTTTT. Its protein is CASQAGGPAGELFF.

This clone was detected only once. Here the CDR3 reads CASSPVTGELFF. The CDR3 DNA sequence: TGTGCCAGCAGCCCAGTCACCGGGGAGCTGTTTTTT. The rearrangement links TRBV7-9 to TRBJ2-2; D is unresolved. The V end was cut by 5 bases, the J end by 4 bases, with 5 bases between. CDR1 and CDR2 (germline): SEHNR, FQNEAQ (reference sequence). This CDR3 is 12 amino acids long.

The V call is TRBV27, the J call TRBJ2-7; no reliable D call. V was clipped by 2 bases and J by 3 bases, with 8 bases between them. CDR3 length equals 13 residues. Germline V CDR1 and CDR2: MNHEY, SMNVEV (reference sequence). CDR3 sequence (DNA): TGTGCCAGCAGTTTACCGAGACACTACGAGCAGTACTTC. Its translation is CASSLPRHYEQYF.

This clone has a single count. The CDR3 bases are TGCGCCAGCAGCTCACAGGGGGCTACTGAAGCTTTCTTT. Translating it yields CASSSQGATEAFF. The chain is built from TRBV5-1 and TRBJ1-1, with 9 bases identical to TRBD1. CDR3 length: 13 residues. Germline V gene sequence: CDR1 SGHRS, CDR2 YFSETQ. Trimming took 3 bases from V and 5 from J; bases not matched to a gene: 2.

The chain combines TRBV4-2 with TRBJ1-4; D remains unclear. CDR1 is LGHNA, CDR2 YNFKEQ, per germline. This CDR3 region has 15 residues. Between the trimmed V and J ends, which lost 0 bases and 7 bases, there was a span of 12 bases. The CDR3 reads CASSQEAATLEKLFF. The CDR3 bases are TGTGCCAGCAGCCAAGAGGCAGCTACTCTTGAAAAACTGTTTTTT.

The genes are TRBV7-9 and TRBJ1-1; no clear D gene. This CDR3 contains 14 residues. CDR1 is SEHNR and CDR2 is FQNEAQ in the germline V gene (reference sequence). V was trimmed by 6 bases and J by 0 bases, leaving 11 bases between them. CDR3 coding DNA: TGTGCCAGCAGTGGGCTCCCTATGAACACTGAAGCTTTCTTT. The encoded protein is CASSGLPMNTEAFF.

The rearrangement uses TRBV9 and TRBJ2-3; weak D call: TRBD2 (5 bases). The V end was cut by 2 bases, the J end by 4 bases, with 11 bases between. The CDR3 runs 14 residues. Germline V CDR1 and CDR2: SGDLS, YYNGEE. CDR3 bases: TGTGCCAGCAGCGTTTCTACTAGTTCAGATACGCAGTATTTT. Amino acids: CASSVSTSSDTQYF.

This rearrangement joins TRBV19 to TRBJ1-3; no clear D. The V end was cut by 8 bases, the J end by 2 bases, with 13 bases between. Germline CDR1 is LNHDA and CDR2 is SQIVND (reference sequence). The length of the CDR3 is 14 residues. The CDR3: CASSAELAGNTIYF. DNA of the CDR3: TGTGCCAGTTCGGCGGAACTTGCTGGAAACACCATATATTTT.

A single count supports this clone. This chain connects TRBV11-3 to TRBJ2-5; 10 bases map to TRBD2. The end of the DNA is better explained by TRBJ2-7, so the J call may be wrong. The CDR3 runs 15 residues. Looked up from germline, CDR1 is SGHNT and CDR2 is YENEEA. The CDR3 DNA reads TGTGCCAGCAGCCCTCTAGCGGGAGCCCCCCTCGAGCAGTACTTC. This encodes CASSPLAGAPLEQYF.

This clone has more than one count but fewer than ten. V usage is TRBV6-4 and J usage is TRBJ2-3; 9 nucleotides align to TRBD1. Germline trimming cut 6 bases from V and 1 base from J; bases unmatched to any gene: 5. CDR3 length: 15 amino acids. Germline values: CDR1 MRHNA, CDR2 SNTAGT. Here the CDR3 DNA reads TGTGCCAGCAGCCAACAGGGGGCCGGCACAGATACGCAGTATTTT. This encodes CASSQQGAGTDTQYF.

V usage is TRBV5-5 and J usage is TRBJ2-7; TRBD1 is a possible D gene (6 bases). The V gene's germline CDR1 is SGHKS and CDR2 YYEKEE (reference sequence). V shed 3 bases and J shed 6 bases, with 10 bases lying between them. This CDR3 is built from 12 residues. The CDR3 spells CASSSQGSEQYF. DNA for the CDR3: TGTGCCAGCAGCTCCCAGGGGTCCGAGCAGTACTTC.